This TCR beta chain is from a study of cytomegalovirus exposure and HLA in healthy donors. Study-level background: According to later analysis, the same platform produced the 120 or so validation and approximately 700 first-cohort repertoires. Study findings and constraints: Cytomegalovirus-associated status was assigned to 150 or so TCR beta chains. According to a subsequent analysis, TCR clusters identified in the first cohort showed a tendency to co-occur across the roughly 130 validation repertoires. Rarity marked most TCR sequences, yet some public TCRs occurred in many donors.

For this clone: Antigen unknown.

V dropped 6 bases and J dropped 4; count of bases not matched to a gene: 2. The CDR3 runs to 12 residues. Looked up from germline, CDR1 is MNHEY and CDR2 is SMNVEV (reference sequence). Clones were read by immunoSEQ multiplex PCR, and TCRdb kept only the in-frame ones, dropping some. The profile shows 200,000 or so clones, about four fifths of them singletons. The clonotype comes from a man between 18 and 29 years old in good health and CMV-seropositive. Sequencing input: PBMCs. This rearrangement joins TRBV27 to TRBJ2-7, with 8 bases lining up with TRBD1. The CDR3 sequence is CASSRTGYEQYF. CDR3 nucleotides: TGTGCCAGCAGCAGGACAGGGTACGAGCAGTACTTC.